The entry that follows covers one T cell receptor beta chain sequence. The data are from a study of blood T cell repertoires in COVID-19. At the level of the study: Both acute and convalescent COVID-19 samples were obtained from the United States, Italy and Spain. T cells, B-cell-depleted T cells, or PBMCs supplied cDNA or gDNA.

J lost 5 bases, V lost 4 bases, and 7 bases had no gene match. Germline loops: CDR1 SGHDN, CDR2 FVKESK. The CDR3 is made up of 15 amino acids. Original handling: Scientists estimated how many nucleated cells there were by amplifying reference gene primers. Only in-frame clones appear in the TCRdb table, and some are missing; sequencing was by immunoSEQ multiplex PCR. For V, J and clone size, that table is used; D and trimming come from the DNA. Of roughly 130,000 clones listed, 70% to 80% were seen once; the top ten hold roughly 15%. Sequencing was performed on peripheral blood. V usage is TRBV14 and J usage is TRBJ2-3; 9 positions agree with TRBD2. This clonotype was sampled from a middle-aged man with acute or convalescent COVID-19. CDR3: CASSPTSGGIDTQYF. CDR3 DNA: TGTGCCAGCAGCCCGACTAGCGGTGGTATAGATACGCAGTATTTT.